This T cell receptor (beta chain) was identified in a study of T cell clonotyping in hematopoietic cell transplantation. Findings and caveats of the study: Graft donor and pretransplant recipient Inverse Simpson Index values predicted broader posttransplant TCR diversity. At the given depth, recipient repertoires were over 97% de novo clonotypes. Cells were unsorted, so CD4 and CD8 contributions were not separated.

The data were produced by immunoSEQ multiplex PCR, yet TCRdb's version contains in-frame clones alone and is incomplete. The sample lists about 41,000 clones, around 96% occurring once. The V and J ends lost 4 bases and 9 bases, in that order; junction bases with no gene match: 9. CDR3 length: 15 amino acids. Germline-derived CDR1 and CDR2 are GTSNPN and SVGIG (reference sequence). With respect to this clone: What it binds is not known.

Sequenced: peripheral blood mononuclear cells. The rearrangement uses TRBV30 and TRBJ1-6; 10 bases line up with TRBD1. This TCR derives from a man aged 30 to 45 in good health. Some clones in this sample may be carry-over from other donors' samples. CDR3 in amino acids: CAWNRMGQGPSPLHF. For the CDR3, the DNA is TGTGCCTGGAACCGAATGGGACAGGGGCCTTCACCCCTCCACTTT.